This passage covers 22 T cell receptor beta chains from one sample sequenced in a study of blood T cell repertoires in COVID-19. Sequenced by immunoSEQ multiplex PCR; TCRdb stores in-frame clones only, minus some. The data hold 150,000 to 170,000 clones, with approximately 80% observed a single time. Material for sequencing was peripheral blood. The receptors originated from a woman aged 60 to 75 with COVID-19, enrolled during active disease.

This chain connects TRBV6-5 to TRBJ1-6; 7 positions match TRBD1. The CDR3 extends over 14 amino acids. The trim removed 10 bases at V and 7 bases at J, leaving 10 bases unmatched. Germline loops: CDR1 MNHEY, CDR2 SVGAGI. CDR3 amino acids: CANSQGLYNSPLHF. The DNA of the CDR3 is TGTGCCAACTCACAGGGGCTATACAATTCACCCCTCCACTTT.

The chain has TRBV7-3 and TRBJ1-2; no firm D call. Germline V CDR1 and CDR2: SGHTA, FQGTGA. The V gene lost 7 bases and the J gene lost 8 bases, with 8 bases spanning the gap. The CDR3 consists of 10 residues. The CDR3 here is CASTGAGYTF. The CDR3 DNA reads TGTGCCAGCACGGGTGCCGGCTACACCTTC.

This sequence joins TRBV29-1 and TRBJ2-5; 8 bases match TRBD1. CDR3 length equals 13 residues. Trimming removed 4 bases from V and 5 bases from J; junction bases left unmatched: 6. In germline, CDR1 is SQVTM, CDR2 ANQGSEA. Here the CDR3 reads CSVVRQGFETQYF. DNA for the CDR3: TGCAGCGTTGTACGACAGGGGTTCGAGACCCAGTACTTC. The complete variable domain, with remaining parts taken from reference TRBV29-1 and TRBJ2-5, reads SAVISQKPSRDICQRGTSLTIQCQVDSQVTMMFWYRQQPGQSLTLIATANQGSEATYESGFVIDKFPISRPNLTFSTLTVSNMSPEDSSIYLCSVVRQGFETQYFGPGTRLLVL.

The J gene is TRBJ2-7, the V gene TRBV7-3; TRBD2 matches at 10 bases. The V gene's germline CDR1 is SGHTA and CDR2 FQGTGA. This CDR3 comprises 13 residues. Trimming at V came to 4 bases and at J to 3 bases, leaving 0 bases not matched to a gene. CDR3: CASSSSGSYEQYF. The CDR3 DNA reads TGTGCCAGCAGCTCTAGCGGGAGCTACGAGCAGTACTTC.

J is TRBJ1-2 and V is TRBV18, with TRBD1 identical over 8 bases. This CDR3 comprises 14 residues. The trim removed 6 bases at V and 1 base at J, leaving 4 bases unmatched. Germline V gene sequence: CDR1 KGHSH, CDR2 LQKENI. CDR3 DNA sequence: TGTGCCAGCTCTCCAGGGGGCAATAACTATGGCTACACCTTC. Translation: CASSPGGNNYGYTF.

The chain joins TRBV2 to TRBJ1-4; D might be TRBD1 (6 bases). Trimming cost V 3 bases and J 6 bases, with 8 bases left between them. CDR3 length equals 13 residues. Germline CDR1 is SNHLY and CDR2 is FYNNEI. The chain's CDR3 is CASSDRGDEKLFF. The DNA of the CDR3 is TGTGCCAGCAGTGACAGGGGTGATGAAAAACTGTTTTTT.

The rearrangement links TRBV6-4 to TRBJ1-1, with D perhaps matching TRBD1 (6 bases). Germline V gives CDR1 MRHNA, CDR2 SNTAGT. CDR3 length: 15 residues. V lost 0 bases to trimming and J lost 5 bases, with 13 bases between them. The CDR3 DNA follows: TGTGCCAGCAGTGACTCATTCGGGGGGCGGACTGAAGCTTTCTTT. This sequence encodes CASSDSFGGRTEAFF.

The chain couples TRBV18 to TRBJ1-2, with D possibly matching TRBD1 (5 bases). Per germline, CDR1 KGHSH and CDR2 LQKENI. The CDR3 contains 13 residues. Between the trimmed V and J ends, which lost 2 bases and 3 bases, there was a span of 7 bases. The DNA for the CDR3 is TGTGCCAGCTCACCAGACAGATACTATGGCTACACCTTC. The encoded protein is CASSPDRYYGYTF.

This chain links TRBV2 with TRBJ1-2; 7 bases align to TRBD1. The CDR3 is 14 amino acids. CDR1 SNHLY and CDR2 FYNNEI come from the germline V gene. Trimming removed 4 bases from V and 4 bases from J; junction bases left unmatched: 6. CDR3 sequence: CASSVPGQPYGYTF. CDR3 in DNA: TGTGCCAGCAGTGTGCCGGGACAGCCCTATGGCTACACCTTC. The full variable domain, completed using reference TRBV2 and TRBJ1-2, is EPEVTQTPSHQVTQMGQEVILRCVPISNHLYFYWYRQILGQKVEFLVSFYNNEISEKSEIFDDQFSVERPDGSNFTLKIRSTKLEDSAMYFCASSVPGQPYGYTFGSGTRLTVV.

The CDR3 loop is CASSRSGRGYEQYF. CDR3 DNA: TGTGCCAGCAGCCGGAGCGGGAGAGGGTACGAGCAGTACTTC. The chain has TRBV6-5 and TRBJ2-7, with 8 positions matching TRBD2. The CDR3 spans 14 residues. CDR1 and CDR2 from the germline V gene are MNHEY and SVGAGI. The V and J ends lost 6 bases and 4 bases, in that order; junction bases with no gene match: 8.

The chain employs TRBV27 and TRBJ2-7; D perhaps matches TRBD1 (6 bases). Germline V gene lookup returns CDR1 MNHEY and CDR2 SMNVEV (reference sequence). Trimming left V 3 bases short and J 3 bases short, with 18 bases between. The CDR3 extends over 16 amino acids. The CDR3 sequence is CASSFQGTPFFYEQYF. The CDR3, as DNA: TGTGCCAGCAGTTTCCAAGGGACACCCTTTTTCTACGAGCAGTACTTC.

The CDR3 loop is CATQLGQLAKNIQYF. For the CDR3, the DNA is TGTGCCACCCAGTTGGGCCAGCTAGCCAAAAACATTCAGTACTTC. This sequence joins TRBV6-6 and TRBJ2-4; no firm D call. In germline, CDR1 is MNHNY, CDR2 SVGAGI (reference sequence). The ends were cut back, 10 bases at V and 0 bases at J, with 16 bases in the middle. The CDR3 extends over 15 amino acids.

The genes are TRBV5-4 and TRBJ1-1; 8 nucleotides align to TRBD1. With V trimmed by 4 bases and J by 2 bases, 7 bases remained unmatched. The CDR3 runs 15 residues. Germline-derived CDR1 and CDR2 are SGHNT and YYREEE (reference sequence). The DNA for the CDR3 is TGTGCCAGCAGCCCGAGGACAGGGACTAACACTGAAGCTTTCTTT. Translated, it gives CASSPRTGTNTEAFF.

This chain links TRBV6-5 with TRBJ1-1; D ambiguous. Trimming removed 8 bases at V and 0 bases at J, with 7 bases between. Germline V gives CDR1 MNHEY, CDR2 SVGAGI. The CDR3 runs 12 residues. The CDR3 DNA follows: TGTGCCAGCGAGAGTATGAACACTGAAGCTTTCTTT. Translation: CASESMNTEAFF.

The chain is built from TRBV5-5 and TRBJ2-5; 8 nucleotides agree with TRBD2. This CDR3 spans 14 amino acids. Trimming at V came to 1 base and at J to 7 bases, leaving 6 bases not matched to a gene. Germline V CDR1 and CDR2: SGHKS, YYEKEE (reference sequence). The DNA for the CDR3 is TGTGCCAGCAGCTTGACTAGCGGTAAAAGGACCCAGTACTTC. As protein: CASSLTSGKRTQYF.

The chain is built from TRBV5-8 and TRBJ1-2; 7 bases align to TRBD1. Germline V gene lookup returns CDR1 SGHTS and CDR2 YDEGEE. J was trimmed by 7 bases and V by 4 bases; bases with no gene match: 7. The CDR3 loop spans 13 amino acids. CDR3 DNA: TGTGCCAGCAGCGTCGACAGGGTCGGTGGCTACACCTTC. Amino acids: CASSVDRVGGYTF.

This clone was recorded a few times. The chain carries TRBV12-3 or TRBV12-4 and TRBJ2-2; 8 nucleotides agree with TRBD1. CDR3 length equals 13 residues. J was trimmed by 4 bases and V by 6 bases; bases with no gene match: 1. CDR3 sequence reads: CASRTGGTGELFF. In DNA form, the CDR3 reads TGTGCCAGCAGAACAGGGGGCACCGGGGAGCTGTTTTTT.

The genes are TRBV18 and TRBJ1-5; TRBD1 matches at 8 bases. V lost 5 bases, J lost 2 bases, and 2 bases stayed unmatched. This CDR3 is built from 14 residues. The germline CDR1 and CDR2 sequences are KGHSH and LQKENI. CDR3 nucleotides: TGTGCCAGCTCAGCGGACAGGGGCAATCAGCCCCAGCATTTT. Translated, it gives CASSADRGNQPQHF.

This chain connects TRBV19 to TRBJ1-3; no reliable D call. The V end lost 5 bases, the J end lost 0 bases, and 8 bases lay between the germline ends. Germline CDR1 LNHDA, CDR2 SQIVND (reference sequence). The CDR3 has 14 amino acids. The CDR3 nucleotides read TGTGCCAGTAGTCGGGTTGCCTCTGGAAACACCATATATTTT. Its protein product is CASSRVASGNTIYF.

The rearrangement links TRBV15 to TRBJ1-4; 8 positions match TRBD1. The CDR3 covers 15 residues. With V trimmed by 5 bases and J by 8 bases, 10 bases remained unmatched. Germline-derived CDR1 and CDR2 are LNHNV and YYDKDF (reference sequence). CDR3 region: CATSGTGTGREKLFF. The CDR3 DNA is TGTGCCACCAGCGGAACAGGGACAGGACGGGAAAAACTGTTTTTT.

The chain recombines TRBV11-2 with TRBJ1-4, with 10 bases lining up with TRBD1. Trimming removed 2 bases from V and 5 bases from J; junction bases left unmatched: 8. The germline V gene encodes CDR1 SGHAT and CDR2 FQNNGV. The CDR3 has 17 amino acids. CDR3 region: CASSLRDRGLRNEKLFF. The CDR3 DNA follows: TGTGCCAGCAGCTTACGGGACAGGGGCCTTCGAAATGAAAAACTGTTTTTT.

The J gene is TRBJ1-2, the V gene TRBV6-1; D is unclear. This CDR3 has 16 residues. The V and J ends lost 0 bases and 4 bases respectively, with 15 bases between them. Germline assignment: CDR1 MNHNS and CDR2 SASEGT. The CDR3 DNA follows: TGTGCCAGCAGTGAAGCGGAGCAGCCGTCTCTCTATGGCTACACCTTC. It yields the protein CASSEAEQPSLYGYTF.